This T cell receptor (beta chain) was observed in a study of T cell responses to AZD1222 COVID-19 vaccine. Germline assignment: CDR1 DFQATT and CDR2 SNEGSKA (reference sequence). The V end lost 3 bases, the J end lost 1 base, and 10 bases lay between the germline ends. CDR3 length equals 14 residues. Generated by immunoSEQ multiplex PCR, the TCRdb table keeps only in-frame clones and is missing some. The sample records 140,000 to 150,000 clones, approximately 78% being singletons. With regard to this clone: No antigen is known for it.

Whole-study results and caveats: Nearly half of spike-specific TCRs reportedly target unmutated variant regions. Females made up more of the donors, who were largely white British, and clonal diversity may have come out too low. Spike as a whole was targeted by vaccine-associated CD4 TCRs, dominant at 160-218 and 743-854. AZD1222 recipients seropositive at baseline numbered only six or seven.

The input for sequencing was peripheral blood, taken on day 0 of MenACWY control vaccination. This chain links TRBV20-1 with TRBJ1-5; no definite D call. The sequence derives from an adult in good health. CDR3 nucleotide sequence: TGCAGTGCTAGTCGGGGTGGCAGCAATCAGCCCCAGCATTTT. Translated: CSASRGGSNQPQHF.